The rows below give T cell receptor beta chains drawn from one sample of a study of vaccination and CD4 T cells after COVID-19. The antigens for these receptors are not known. TCRdb ran MiXCR on the PCR reads and lists one entry per CDR3 protein. The table lists about 10,000 distinct CDR3 sequences, 70% of them singletons, with around 37% in the top ten. The specimen was CD4+ T cells from blood, cultured in vitro. The receptors shown here come from a human donor who had recovered from COVID-19. Both conserved end residues are part of each CDR3. A D gene is named only where the DNA matches it firmly. Expanded clones get a size class; other rows say once, few or many, or leave the size out.

j_gene,d_gene,abundance,v_gene,CDR3nt,CDR3aa
TRBJ2-3,NA,NA,TRBV4-3,TGCGCCAGCAGCCAAGATACCCTCTATACGCAGTATTTT,CASSQDTLYTQYF
TRBJ1-2,NA,once,TRBV2,TGTGCCAGCATCGGTCTAGACTATGGCTACACCTTC,CASIGLDYGYTF
TRBJ2-1,TRBD2,NA,TRBV20-1,TGCAGTGCTAGGGTAGCTAGCGGGGGCCCCCCGCTCTTC,CSARVASGGPPLF
TRBJ2-4,NA,NA,TRBV20-1,TGCAGTGCTAGAGATTCGGCAGGGTCGAACATTCAGTACTTC,CSARDSAGSNIQYF
TRBJ2-7,TRBD1,few,TRBV6-1,TGTGCCAGCAGTGAAGGGGACAGGGAGGCCTACGAGCAGTACTTC,CASSEGDREAYEQYF
TRBJ1-5,TRBD1,once,TRBV6-2/TRBV6-3,TGTGCCAGCCAGGCCCAGGGGGCTGGCAATCAGCCCCAGCATTTT,CASQAQGAGNQPQHF
TRBJ1-5,NA,NA,TRBV7-8,TGTGCCAGCAGCTTAGCTGTCCAGGGATGGGATCAGCCCCAGCATTTT,CASSLAVQGWDQPQHF
TRBJ2-7,NA,NA,TRBV5-1,TGCGCCAGCAGCTTGGCCCAAGGGCTGTCCTCCTACGAGCAGTACTTC,CASSLAQGLSSYEQYF
TRBJ1-1,NA,once,TRBV27,TGTGCCAGCAGTTTATTCAACCAGGGTGAAGCTTTCTTT,CASSLFNQGEAFF
TRBJ2-1,NA,NA,TRBV14,TGTGCCAGCAGCCTCGGCTCCGCCTCCTACAATGAGCAGTTCTTC,CASSLGSASYNEQFF
TRBJ2-7,NA,NA,TRBV20-1,TGCAGTGCCCTCAAGGCAGGGAAATACTACGAGCAGTACTTC,CSALKAGKYYEQYF
TRBJ2-6,TRBD1,NA,TRBV6-1,TGTGCCAGCATGACAGGGCAGGCCAACGTCCTGACTTTC,CASMTGQANVLTF
TRBJ1-5,TRBD1,few,TRBV7-2,TGTGCCAGCAGCTTACAGGGGGTGGGCAATCAGCCCCAGCATTTT,CASSLQGVGNQPQHF
TRBJ2-5,TRBD2,few,TRBV5-1,TGCGCCAGCCGTAGGGGTAGCGGGGCACAAGAGACCCAGTACTTC,CASRRGSGAQETQYF
TRBJ2-3,NA,few,TRBV5-1,TGCGCCAGCAGCTTGGTCTTGGGAGCTAGCACAGATACGCAGTATTTT,CASSLVLGASTDTQYF
TRBJ1-5,NA,few,TRBV7-2,TGTGCCAGCAGCTTAAAGACGGGAATCAATCAGCCCCAGCATTTT,CASSLKTGINQPQHF
TRBJ2-5,TRBD2,few,TRBV15,TGTGCCACCAGCAGAGATCGGGGTGCGGGAGGGCCGTCAGAGACCCAGTACTTC,CATSRDRGAGGPSETQYF
TRBJ2-5,NA,NA,TRBV2,TGTGCCAGCAGGGGACATAAAGGGGAGACCCAGTACTTC,CASRGHKGETQYF
TRBJ1-2,TRBD1,NA,TRBV6-2/TRBV6-3,TGTGCCAGCAGGCGGGACAGTACTAACTATGGCTACACCTTC,CASRRDSTNYGYTF
TRBJ1-1,NA,NA,TRBV20-1,TGCAGTGCTAGAGCAAGAGGGGCCCTGAACACTGAAGCTTTCTTT,CSARARGALNTEAFF
TRBJ2-2,NA,NA,TRBV6-2/TRBV6-3,TGTGCCAGCAGCCGATCTACTAACACCGGGGAGCTGTTTTTT,CASSRSTNTGELFF
TRBJ2-4,NA,NA,TRBV7-9,TGTGCCAGCAGCCCCCAAGACAGGTTAGGGTTCTGGTACTTC,CASSPQDRLGFWYF
TRBJ1-1,NA,NA,TRBV2,TGTGCCAGCAGAACGGACAGACTCACGAACACTGAAGCTTTCTTT,CASRTDRLTNTEAFF
TRBJ2-2,NA,NA,TRBV6-1,TGTGCCAGCAGGGAGGGTACCGGGGAGCTGTTTTTT,CASREGTGELFF
TRBJ2-5,NA,NA,TRBV6-1,TGTGCCAGCAGCCCCCCGGGACGACAAGAGACCCAGTACTTC,CASSPPGRQETQYF
TRBJ1-1,NA,NA,TRBV6-5,TGTGCCAGCAGTTACTCGGAGGGGGGACAAGGCACTGAAGCTTTCTTT,CASSYSEGGQGTEAFF
TRBJ2-1,TRBD2,NA,TRBV27,TGTGCCAGCGCCGGGGGACTAGCGGGTCGGAATGAGCAGTTCTTC,CASAGGLAGRNEQFF
TRBJ1-5,NA,NA,TRBV27,TGTGCCAGCAGTCCGCGGGACAGCAATCAGCCCCAGCATTTT,CASSPRDSNQPQHF